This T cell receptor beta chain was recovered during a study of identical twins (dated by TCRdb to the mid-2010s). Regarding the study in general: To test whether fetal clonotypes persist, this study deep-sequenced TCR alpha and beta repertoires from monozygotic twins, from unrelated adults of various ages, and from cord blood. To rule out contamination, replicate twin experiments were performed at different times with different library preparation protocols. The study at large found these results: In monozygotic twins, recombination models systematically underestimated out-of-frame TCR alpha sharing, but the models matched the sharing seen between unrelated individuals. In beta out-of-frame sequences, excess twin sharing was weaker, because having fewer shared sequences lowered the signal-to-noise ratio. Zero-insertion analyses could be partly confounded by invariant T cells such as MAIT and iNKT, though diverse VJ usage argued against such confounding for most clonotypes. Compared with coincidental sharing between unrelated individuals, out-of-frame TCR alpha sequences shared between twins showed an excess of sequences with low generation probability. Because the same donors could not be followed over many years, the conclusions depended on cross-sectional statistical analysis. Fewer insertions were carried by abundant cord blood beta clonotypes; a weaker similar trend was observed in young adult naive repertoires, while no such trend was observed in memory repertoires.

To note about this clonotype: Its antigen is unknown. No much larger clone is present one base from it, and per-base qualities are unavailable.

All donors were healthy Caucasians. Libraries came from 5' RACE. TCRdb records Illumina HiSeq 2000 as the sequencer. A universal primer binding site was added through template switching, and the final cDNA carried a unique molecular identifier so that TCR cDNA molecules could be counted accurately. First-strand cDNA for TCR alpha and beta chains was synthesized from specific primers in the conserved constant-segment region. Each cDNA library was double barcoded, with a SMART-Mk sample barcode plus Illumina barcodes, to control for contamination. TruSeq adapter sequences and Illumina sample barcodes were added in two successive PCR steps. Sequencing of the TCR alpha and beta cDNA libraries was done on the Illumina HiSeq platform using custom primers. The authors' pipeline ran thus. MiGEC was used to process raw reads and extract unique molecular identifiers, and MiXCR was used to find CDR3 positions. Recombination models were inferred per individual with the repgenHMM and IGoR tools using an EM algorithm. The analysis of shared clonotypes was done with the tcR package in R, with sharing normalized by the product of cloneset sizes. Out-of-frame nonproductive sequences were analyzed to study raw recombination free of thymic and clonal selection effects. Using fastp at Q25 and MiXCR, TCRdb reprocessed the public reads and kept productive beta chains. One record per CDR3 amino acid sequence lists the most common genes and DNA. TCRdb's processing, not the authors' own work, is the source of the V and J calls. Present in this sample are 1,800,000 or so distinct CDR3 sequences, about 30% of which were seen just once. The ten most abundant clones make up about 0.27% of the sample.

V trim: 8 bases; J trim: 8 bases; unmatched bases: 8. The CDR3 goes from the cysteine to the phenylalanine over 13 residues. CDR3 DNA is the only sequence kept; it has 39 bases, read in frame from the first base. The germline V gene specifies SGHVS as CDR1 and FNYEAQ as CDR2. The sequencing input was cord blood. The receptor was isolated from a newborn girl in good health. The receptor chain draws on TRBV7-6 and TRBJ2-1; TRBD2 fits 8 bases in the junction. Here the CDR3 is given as CASGRSGSDEQFF. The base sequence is TGTGCCAGCGGGCGAAGCGGGAGTGATGAGCAGTTCTTC.